This record concerns one T cell receptor (beta chain) sequence. Its antigen remains unidentified. There are no base qualities to consult, and no much larger clone falls within one base. From a lookup of the germline V gene (reference sequence), CDR1 and CDR2 are MNHEY and SMNVEV. The junction shows trimming of 0 bases on V and 4 bases on J, plus 12 bases between the germline ends. The CDR3 spans 15 residues, from the cysteine through the phenylalanine. The read is trimmed to its CDR3 DNA, 45 bases read in frame from base 1. The treatment or condition label corresponds to: 19 received Ad26.COV2.S at low or high dose, single or two shots; about 5 received placebo; per-sample allocation not given. For vaccine and placebo recipients, repertoires were sequenced using samples collected on day 63 after the first injection. In Cohort 1b, around 25 adults aged 18-55 years were enrolled at a single site in Boston, USA, between 29 July and 7 August 2020. Ad26.COV2.S was a replication-incompetent adenovirus type 26 vector expressing a prefusion-stabilized SARS-CoV-2 spike protein from the original Wuhan strain.

This specimen comes from a study of Ad26.COV2.S vaccination and SARS-CoV-2 variants (dated by TCRdb to 2020 to 2022). In the study overall: Vaccine-arm donors came from COV1001, a multicentre, randomized, double-blind, placebo-controlled phase I-IIa trial of Ad26.COV2.S in healthy adults. Ad26.COV2.S was administered intramuscularly at 5 x 10^10 or 1 x 10^11 viral particles, either as a single shot or as two shots given 56 days apart. TCRbeta repertoire sequencing served as the tool for gauging how specific and how broad the SARS-CoV-2-reactive T cell receptors were following Ad26.COV2.S vaccination. A total of approximately 30 samples were included in the TCR-sequenced set, comprising roughly 19 Ad26.COV2.S vaccine recipients, 5 placebo recipients and 8 SARS-CoV-2 convalescent individuals. Trial participants were randomized into five groups of five, in which low-dose or high-dose Ad26.COV2.S was given once or twice, or placebo was given on both occasions. Throughout the experiments and outcome assessment, investigators stayed blinded to trial group allocation.

TCRbeta CDR3 regions were sequenced with the immunoSEQ Assay. After extraction, genomic DNA underwent amplification by bias-controlled multiplex PCR, followed by high-throughput sequencing. The source study handled its data this way. To quantify the absolute abundance of each unique TCRbeta CDR3 region, sequences were collapsed and filtered. T cell fraction was estimated by normalization of TCRbeta template counts to usable DNA, with usable DNA being measured through amplification of reference genes present in all nucleated cells. Repertoire TCRs were annotated as SARS-CoV-2-specific when V gene, CDR3 amino acid sequence and J gene were exactly matched to a known reactive TCR set. The reference SARS-CoV-2 TCR set was derived from MIRA and filtered for enrichment in COVID-19-positive ImmuneCODE repertoires, a step that removed public or cross-reactive TCRs. Based on the MIRA antigens, annotated TCRs were further analysed at the level of specific ORF or position within ORF. Breadth was defined as the number of annotated unique rearrangements divided by the total number of unique productive rearrangements, and depth was defined as the summed frequency of the annotated unique rearrangements. Group comparisons of TCR breadth used two-sided Wilcoxon rank-sum tests. In its TCRdb copy, this immuneACCESS table keeps in-frame sequences only and misses some clones. Where compared with another copy, unresolved V genes explain less than half of these, and the others have no known cause. From that table come the V and J calls and clone size; the DNA was used to work out D and trimming. The table for this sample lists some 400,000 clones; about 88% of them were counted only once. The ten most abundant clones make up under 2% of the sample.

Results the study describes overall, beyond this receptor: After vaccination, spike-specific CD8+ and CD4+ T cell responses were reported to show substantial breadth. The study was not powered to compare responses between vaccine doses or regimens. It was noted by the authors that total T cell responses may have been underestimated by the TCR breadth and depth analyses. Spike-specific TCR breadth was higher in Ad26.COV2.S recipients than in placebo recipients (P = 0.0014). Vaccine and placebo recipients had comparable non-spike TCR breadth, which fits with the vaccine containing only spike.

This clonotype originated in a person aged 18-65 years who received the Ad26.COV2.S COVID-19 vaccine or a placebo. The sequenced sample was peripheral blood, obtained in a trial of Ad26.COV2.S vaccine versus placebo. The sequence joins TRBV27 to TRBJ1-1, with a weak D call of TRBD1 (6 bases match). For the CDR3, the sequence is CASSLSGTRSTEAFF. The bases read TGTGCCAGCAGTTTATCGGGGACACGCTCCACTGAAGCTTTCTTT.